A selection of T cell receptor beta chains follows, all from one sample in a study of shared clonotypes between healthy human individuals. The protocol was immunoSEQ multiplex PCR, while the TCRdb copy is restricted to in-frame clones and leaves out a portion. The table has about 2.3 million clones, just under 95% seen once. Sequencing input: naive CD4+ T cells from PBMCs. All receptors come from a man between 18 and 35 years old in good health. Some clones in this sample may be carry-over from other donors' samples. Each CDR3 is given with its conserved first and last residue. The order of the fields is clone size, J gene, V gene, D gene, CDR3 length, CDR3 DNA, CDR3 protein. D genes are given only for firm matches. Size tells how often a clone was seen (once, few, many) or the class of an expanded clone, and some rows leave it out.

. | TRBJ2-5 | TRBV10-3 | . | 11 | TGTGCCTGCGGGACAGAAGAGACCCAGTACTTC | CACGTEETQYF
. | TRBJ2-1 | TRBV4-1 | . | 17 | TGCGCCAGCAGCGGACGTGACCCTCGGAGCTCCTACAATGAGCAGTTCTTC | CASSGRDPRSSYNEQFF
. | TRBJ1-2 | TRBV5-1 | TRBD1 | 15 | TGCGCCAGCACCCGGGACAGCGGAGCTAACTATGGCTACACCTTC | CASTRDSGANYGYTF
. | TRBJ1-4 | TRBV30 | TRBD1 | 14 | TGTGCCTGGACCCCGGACAGGGGGGGTGAAAAACTGTTTTTT | CAWTPDRGGEKLFF
. | TRBJ1-1 | TRBV20-1 | . | 11 | TGCAGTGCTAGAGCGGAGGGTGAAGCTTTCTTT | CSARAEGEAFF
. | TRBJ2-7 | TRBV19 | . | 14 | TGTGCCAGTAGTAATGGGGGACCGGCCTCGGAGCAGTACTTC | CASSNGGPASEQYF
. | TRBJ2-2 | TRBV28 | . | 16 | TGTGCCAGCAGGGCCGGCGGGACAGCGAACACCGGGGAGCTGTTTTTT | CASRAGGTANTGELFF
. | TRBJ2-5 | TRBV11-1 | . | 12 | TGTGCCAGCAGCTCAGACCGATGGACCCAGTACTTC | CASSSDRWTQYF
. | TRBJ2-5 | TRBV5-1 | . | 15 | TGCGCCAGCAGCTTGGACCCTCGCCAGGCCCAGACCCAGTACTTC | CASSLDPRQAQTQYF
. | TRBJ2-3 | TRBV5-4 | TRBD2 | 16 | TGTGCCAGCAGCTTGGCCTTCGAGGGTGGGAGGGCAACGCAGTATTTT | CASSLAFEGGRATQYF
. | TRBJ2-4 | TRBV27 | . | 17 | TGTGCCAGCAGTCCAAATTTATTGGGCCTAGAAAAAAACATTCAGTACTTC | CASSPNLLGLEKNIQYF
. | TRBJ1-6 | TRBV11-3 | . | 13 | TGTGCCAGCAGCTTAAGGGACGGTTCACCCCTCCACTTT | CASSLRDGSPLHF
. | TRBJ1-3 | TRBV18 | . | 13 | TGTGCCAGCTCACCAGGCACGGGAAACACCATATATTTT | CASSPGTGNTIYF
. | TRBJ2-3 | TRBV6-1 | TRBD1 | 16 | TGTGCCAGCAGTGATTACTCAGGGGGCGGCACAGATACGCAGTATTTT | CASSDYSGGGTDTQYF
. | TRBJ2-4 | TRBV5-1 | TRBD1 | 14 | TGCGCCAGCAGCGAGACAGGGGCCAAAAACATTCAGTACTTC | CASSETGAKNIQYF
. | TRBJ2-6 | TRBV6-5 | . | 14 | TGTGCCAGCAAACAGGGTATCGGGGCCAACGTCCTGACTTTC | CASKQGIGANVLTF
. | TRBJ1-2 | TRBV11-2 | . | 15 | TGTGCCAGCAGCTTAGTTGGTAGGGGCGACTATGGCTACACCTTC | CASSLVGRGDYGYTF
. | TRBJ2-2 | TRBV5-4 | TRBD2 | 15 | TGTGCCAGCAGCTGGGGAGGGGCGAACACCGGGGAGCTGTTTTTT | CASSWGGANTGELFF
. | TRBJ2-1 | TRBV5-4 | TRBD2 | 12 | TGTGCCAGCAGCTTGACTAGCGGGGACCAGTTCTTC | CASSLTSGDQFF
. | TRBJ1-2 | TRBV7-2 | . | 13 | TGTGCCAGCAGCTTAGATGGACACTATGGCTACACCTTC | CASSLDGHYGYTF
. | TRBJ2-6 | TRBV5-6 | TRBD1 | 19 | TGTGCCAGCAGCTCACGACGGGCAGGGGGCGGGTCTGGGGCCAACGTCCTGACTTTT | CASSSRRAGGGSGANVLTF
once | TRBJ2-1 | TRBV7-3 | TRBD1 | 16 | TGTGCCAGCAGCTTAATGGTGACAGGGGGAAGGAATGAGCAGTTCTTC | CASSLMVTGGRNEQFF
. | TRBJ1-2 | TRBV7-2 | . | 12 | TGTGCCAGCAGCTTAGCGCGGAGTGGCTACACCTTC | CASSLARSGYTF
. | TRBJ2-2 | TRBV27 | . | 18 | TGTGCCAGCAGTTTTGCCGAGAGGGGCGGATTACTTACCGGGGAGCTGTTTTTT | CASSFAERGGLLTGELFF
. | TRBJ1-2 | TRBV7-9 | TRBD1 | 13 | TGTGCCAGCAGCTGGACAGGGTATGATGGCTACACCTTC | CASSWTGYDGYTF